The clone carrying this TCR beta chain was seen a few times. Its antigen is unidentified. This entry comes from a study of T-cell reconstitution after alpha-beta-depleted transplantation in children. Findings and limits, study-wide: Day-60 TCRbeta diversity that was high in some patients was derived from surviving recipient T cells and thymic progenitors. T-cell counts and diversity at one year following transplant were attributed mainly to newly produced T cells. Where alpha-beta T cells came from about two months after transplant was reportedly several hundred expanded graft clones.

This sample's TCRbeta library carried unique molecular identifier barcodes. TCRdb re-analysed the PCR reads in MiXCR, keeping a single row per CDR3 protein. Of about 350,000 distinct CDR3 sequences listed, 15% to 20% were seen once; the top ten hold roughly 41%. CDR1 is LGHDT and CDR2 is YNNKEL in the germline V gene (reference sequence). V was pared by 0 bases and J by 6 bases, with 2 bases of the junction left unmatched. The CDR3 sequence is 17 residues long. Sequenced material: PBMCs, mostly from graft donor cells, taken 360 days after TCRalphabeta/CD19-depleted stem cell transplant. The receptor was isolated from a male patient under 10 years old who had a stem cell transplant for acute lymphoblastic leukemia, so the T cells may come from the graft donor. This chain uses TRBV3-1 with TRBJ2-1, with 16 bases aligning to TRBD2. CDR3 coding DNA: TGTGCCAGCAGCCAAGAGGGACTAGCGGGAGGGCCCAATGAGCAGTTCTTC. Translated, it gives CASSQEGLAGGPNEQFF.